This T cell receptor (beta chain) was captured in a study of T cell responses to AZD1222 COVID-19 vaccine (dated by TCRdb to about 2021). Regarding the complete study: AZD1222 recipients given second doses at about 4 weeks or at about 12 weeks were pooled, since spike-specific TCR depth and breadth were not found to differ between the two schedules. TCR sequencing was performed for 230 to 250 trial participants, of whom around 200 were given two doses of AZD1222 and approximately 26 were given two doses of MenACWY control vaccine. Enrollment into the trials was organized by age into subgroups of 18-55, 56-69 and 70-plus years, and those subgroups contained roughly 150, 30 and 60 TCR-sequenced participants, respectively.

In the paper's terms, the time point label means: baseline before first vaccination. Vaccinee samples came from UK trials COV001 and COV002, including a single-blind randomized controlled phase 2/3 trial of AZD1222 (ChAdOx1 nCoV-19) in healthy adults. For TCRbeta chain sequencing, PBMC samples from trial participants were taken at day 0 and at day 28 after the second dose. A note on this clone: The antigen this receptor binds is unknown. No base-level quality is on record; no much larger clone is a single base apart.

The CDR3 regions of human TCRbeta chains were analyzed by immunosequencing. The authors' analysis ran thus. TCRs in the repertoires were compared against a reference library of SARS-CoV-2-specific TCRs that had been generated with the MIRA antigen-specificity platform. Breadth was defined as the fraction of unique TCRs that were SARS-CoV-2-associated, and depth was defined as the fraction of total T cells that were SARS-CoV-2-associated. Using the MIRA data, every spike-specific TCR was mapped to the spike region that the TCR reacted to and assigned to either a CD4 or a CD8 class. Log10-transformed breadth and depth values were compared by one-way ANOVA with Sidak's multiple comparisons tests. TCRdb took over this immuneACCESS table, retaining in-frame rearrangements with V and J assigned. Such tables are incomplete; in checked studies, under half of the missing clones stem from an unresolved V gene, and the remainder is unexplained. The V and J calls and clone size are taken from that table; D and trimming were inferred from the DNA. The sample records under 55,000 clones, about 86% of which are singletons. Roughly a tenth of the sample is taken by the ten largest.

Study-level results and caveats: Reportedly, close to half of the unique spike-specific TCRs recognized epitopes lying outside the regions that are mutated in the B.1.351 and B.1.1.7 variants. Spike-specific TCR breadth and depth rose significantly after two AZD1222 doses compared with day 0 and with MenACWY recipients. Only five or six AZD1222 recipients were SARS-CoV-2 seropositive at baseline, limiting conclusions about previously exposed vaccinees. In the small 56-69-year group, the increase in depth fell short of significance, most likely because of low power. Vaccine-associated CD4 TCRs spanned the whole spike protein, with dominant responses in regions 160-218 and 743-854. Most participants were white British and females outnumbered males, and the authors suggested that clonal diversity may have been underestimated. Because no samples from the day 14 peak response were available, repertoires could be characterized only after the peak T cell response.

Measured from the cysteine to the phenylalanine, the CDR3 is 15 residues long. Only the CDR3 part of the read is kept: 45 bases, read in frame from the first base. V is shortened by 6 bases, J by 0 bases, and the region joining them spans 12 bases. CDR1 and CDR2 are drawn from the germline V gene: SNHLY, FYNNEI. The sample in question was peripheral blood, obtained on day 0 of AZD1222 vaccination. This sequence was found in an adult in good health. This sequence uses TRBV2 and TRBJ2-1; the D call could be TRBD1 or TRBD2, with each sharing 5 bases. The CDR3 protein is CASRGTESSYNEQFF. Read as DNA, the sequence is TGTGCCAGCAGAGGGACCGAGAGCTCCTACAATGAGCAGTTCTTC.